This T cell receptor beta chain was found in a study of memory CD4+ T cells and cytomegalovirus serostatus. As for the study in general: Of the healthy Belgian adults, 9 or 10 were CMV seropositive and 20 to 30 seronegative.

Single viable CD3+CD4+CD8-CD45RO+ cells were sorted as the memory CD4+ T cells. V was pared by 1 base and J by 0 bases, with 13 bases between. The CDR3 sequence is 16 residues long. Per germline, CDR1 GTSNPN and CDR2 SVGIG (reference sequence). Some clones are missing from TCRdb's copy, which holds only in-frame ones; the method was immunoSEQ multiplex PCR. This table holds 50,000 or so clones, around 83% found once. This chain links TRBV30 with TRBJ2-1, with D perhaps matching TRBD1 or TRBD2 (5 bases each). The receptor was isolated from an adult in good health and CMV-seropositive. Source material: memory CD4+ T cells from blood. The CDR3 bases are TGTGCCTGGAGTGAGGGGTTTAGCGCCTCCTACAATGAGCAGTTCTTC. Translated: CAWSEGFSASYNEQFF. The full variable domain, its missing parts supplied by reference TRBV30 and TRBJ2-1, is SQTIHQWPATLVQPVGSPLSLECTVEGTSNPNLYWYRQAAGRGLQLLFYSVGIGQISSEVPQNLSASRPQDRQFILSSKKLLLSDSGFYLCAWSEGFSASYNEQFFGPGTRLTVL.